The clone carrying this T cell receptor (beta chain) occurred a few times. The antigen remains unidentified. Making use of molecular barcodes, quantitative 5'-RACE generated TCR beta libraries. MiXCR, applied by TCRdb to the 5' RACE reads, yields one record per CDR3 protein. The top ten hold about 1% of the sample, which has some 340,000 distinct CDR3 sequences, roughly 14% seen once. CDR1 MGHDK and CDR2 SYGVNS come from the germline V gene. The CDR3 length is 15 residues. V was clipped by 1 base and J by 7 bases; unmatched bases: 7. This record belongs to a study of CD8 T cells in ankylosing spondylitis. Study results and caveats: Seven to nine highly homologous variants made up a TCR beta motif that seemed to typify ankylosing spondylitis blood. Disease-linked clones proved CD8+ and comparatively uncommon in peripheral blood. Significant enrichment of disease-linked clones was reportedly seen in matched ankylosing spondylitis synovial fluid.

The gene calls are TRBV25-1 and TRBJ2-1; 7 bases align to TRBD1. The sample consisted of blood, either unsorted or a sorted T cell fraction (not recorded which). The source of this sequence is a male donor with ankylosing spondylitis or in good health (not recorded which). CDR3 loop: CASSEWGTAKNEQFF. The CDR3, as DNA: TGTGCCAGCAGTGAATGGGGGACAGCGAAGAATGAGCAGTTCTTC.